One and the same sample provided the 21 T cell receptor beta chains below, sequenced in a study of cytomegalovirus exposure and HLA in healthy donors. It was with 60 Vbeta and 13 Jbeta primers that the PCR ran. The assay was immunoSEQ multiplex PCR, and TCRdb's table has in-frame clones only and misses some. The sample shows around 150,000 clones, around four fifths of them seen only once. The sequenced material came from PBMCs. These receptors came from a woman aged 25 to 39 in good health and CMV-seronegative.

This clone was detected once. This rearrangement joins TRBV5-5 to TRBJ2-2; 8 bases are shared with TRBD2. Germline trimming cut 3 bases from V and 6 bases from J; bases unmatched to any gene: 13. CDR3 length: 17 residues. Germline V gene data show CDR1 as SGHKS and CDR2 as YYEKEE (reference sequence). CDR3 sequence reads: CASSSNLRGGRSGELFF. The CDR3, as DNA: TGTGCCAGCAGCTCCAACCTTCGGGGGGGTAGGTCCGGGGAGCTGTTTTTT.

The chain carries TRBV5-4 and TRBJ2-7; weak D call: TRBD1 (6 bases). The CDR3 is made up of 14 amino acids. CDR1 and CDR2 (germline): SGHNT, YYREEE (reference sequence). The V and J ends lost 0 bases and 3 bases respectively, with 10 bases between them. The CDR3 is CASSLGTDRYEQYF. The CDR3 coding sequence is TGTGCCAGCAGCTTGGGGACAGATCGCTACGAGCAGTACTTC.

This clone was observed a handful of times. J is TRBJ1-1 and V is TRBV6-6; tentative D call: TRBD1 (6 bases). This CDR3 is built from 13 residues. V was trimmed by 4 bases and J by 9 bases, leaving 15 bases between them. Germline V lookup: CDR1 MNHNY, CDR2 SVGAGI (reference sequence). This CDR3 is CASSSGTLGKAFF. CDR3 in DNA: TGTGCCAGCAGTTCCGGGACACTCGGTAAAGCTTTCTTT.

The gene calls are TRBV2 and TRBJ2-5; D gene unclear. CDR3 length: 11 amino acids. The V and J ends lost 7 bases and 5 bases respectively, with 8 bases between them. CDR1 is SNHLY, CDR2 FYNNEI, per germline. The DNA of the CDR3 is TGTGCCAGCACGGTGGAGGAGACCCAGTACTTC. Its protein is CASTVEETQYF.

The J gene is TRBJ2-4, the V gene TRBV7-2; 9 nucleotides match TRBD1. V was clipped by 0 bases and J by 2 bases; unmatched bases: 5. Germline CDR1 and CDR2: SGHTA and FQGNSA. This CDR3 has 17 residues. The DNA of the CDR3 is TGTGCCAGCAGCTTAGCAACAGGGGGCGTTACCAAAAACATTCAGTACTTC. This gives the protein CASSLATGGVTKNIQYF.

There are a few counts of this clone. The chain uses TRBV5-5 and TRBJ2-1; D unclear. The germline V gene has CDR1 SGHKS and CDR2 YYEKEE (reference sequence). Trimming took off 0 bases at V and 3 bases at J, with 16 bases between the two ends. The CDR3 spans 17 residues. CDR3 sequence reads: CASSLGTTPTSYNEQFF. CDR3 bases: TGTGCCAGCAGCTTGGGCACCACCCCCACAAGCTACAATGAGCAGTTCTTC.

The V and J genes are TRBV5-1 and TRBJ2-7, with 10 bases fitting TRBD1. CDR1 is SGHRS, CDR2 YFSETQ, per germline. This CDR3 has 17 residues. V lost 1 base to trimming and J lost 3 bases; unmatched junction nucleotides: 10. The CDR3 DNA follows: TGCGCCAGCAGCTTGCCCATCGGGACAGGGGTTGTCTACGAGCAGTACTTC. As protein: CASSLPIGTGVVYEQYF.

The chain carries TRBV25-1 and TRBJ1-5; 9 positions match TRBD1. The germline CDR1 and CDR2 sequences are MGHDK and SYGVNS. J lost 7 bases, V lost 4 bases, and 2 bases had no gene match. The CDR3 has 13 amino acids. The CDR3 nucleotides read TGTGCCAGCAGTGGGGACAGGGCGCAGCCCCAGCATTTT. Protein product: CASSGDRAQPQHF.

V usage is TRBV27 and J usage is TRBJ2-7; a possible D gene is TRBD2 (6 bases). Germline CDR1 and CDR2: MNHEY and SMNVEV (reference sequence). CDR3 length equals 15 residues. Trimming left V 4 bases short and J 6 bases short, with 19 bases between. The CDR3 sequence: CASSSAGTGRREQYF. The CDR3 DNA reads TGTGCCAGCAGTTCCGCCGGGACCGGGAGACGCGAGCAGTACTTC.

This chain uses TRBV5-1 with TRBJ2-5, with TRBD2 matching 15 bases. Germline trimming cut 1 base from V and 5 bases from J; bases unmatched to any gene: 6. The germline CDR1 and CDR2 sequences are SGHRS and YFSETQ. The CDR3 consists of 17 residues. The CDR3 here is CASSLSGLAGGRETQYF. CDR3 sequence (DNA): TGCGCCAGCAGCTTGTCTGGACTAGCGGGGGGGCGCGAGACCCAGTACTTC.

V gene TRBV10-3 combines with J gene TRBJ2-7, with 7 bases fitting TRBD1. V trimming: 8 bases; J trimming: 0 bases; junction bases outside the gene matches: 4. This CDR3 region has 13 residues. Germline CDR1 ENHRY, CDR2 SYGVKD. The CDR3 nucleotides read TGTGCCATCCGGGCAGGGGGCTCCTACGAGCAGTACTTC. It is translated as CAIRAGGSYEQYF.

The V call is TRBV6-5, the J call TRBJ1-1, with a tentative D call TRBD1 (5 bases). V was pared by 8 bases and J by 4 bases, with 14 bases between. Per germline, CDR1 MNHEY and CDR2 SVGAGI. This CDR3 comprises 13 residues. CDR3 nucleotides: TGTGCCAGCTTGGGGAGGGGAACCACTGAAGCTTTCTTT. Its translation is CASLGRGTTEAFF.

This sequence joins TRBV18 and TRBJ1-1; TRBD1 is a possible D gene (6 bases). The CDR3 is 15 amino acids. Trimming left V 3 bases short and J 2 bases short, with 13 bases between. The germline CDR1 and CDR2 sequences are KGHSH and LQKENI. CDR3 coding DNA: TGTGCCAGCTCACCTGGCTCGGACAGTAACACTGAAGCTTTCTTT. It encodes CASSPGSDSNTEAFF.

The CDR3 DNA reads as TGTGCCAGCAGCCCGATCGTAGTGCTAGCGGGGCCACTAGAGCAGTACTTC. This encodes CASSPIVVLAGPLEQYF. The genes are TRBV7-8 and TRBJ2-7, with TRBD2 matching over 9 bases. Trimming removed 5 bases from V and 7 bases from J; junction bases left unmatched: 18. The CDR3 totals 17 residues. Germline assignment: CDR1 SGHVS and CDR2 FQNEAQ.

This chain uses TRBV29-1 with TRBJ2-3; 8 positions agree with TRBD1. There are 12 residues in the CDR3. CDR1 SQVTM and CDR2 ANQGSEA come from the germline V gene. J lost 5 bases, V lost 3 bases, and 1 base had no gene match. In DNA form, the CDR3 reads TGCAGCGTTGACAGGGGGCAAGATACGCAGTATTTT. Translation gives CSVDRGQDTQYF.

The genes are TRBV4-1 and TRBJ2-7, with D possibly being TRBD2 (7 bases). From germline, CDR1 is MGHRA and CDR2 YSYEKL. V lost 0 bases and J 2 bases, leaving 14 bases between the germline ends. The CDR3 totals 16 residues. The CDR3 sequence is CASSQDGGARTYEQYF. DNA of the CDR3: TGCGCCAGCAGCCAAGATGGGGGGGCGAGGACCTACGAGCAGTACTTC.

V is TRBV29-1 and J is TRBJ1-2; 7 bases are shared with TRBD1. The CDR3 is 11 residues long. CDR1 and CDR2 from the germline V gene are SQVTM and ANQGSEA. V lost 6 bases to trimming and J lost 7 bases; unmatched junction nucleotides: 5. In DNA form, the CDR3 reads TGCAGCGTGGGGGACAGCCCTGGCTACACCTTC. Translation: CSVGDSPGYTF.

The chain combines TRBV7-3 with TRBJ2-1; weak D call: TRBD2 (6 bases). The V gene lost 5 bases and the J gene lost 0 bases, with 11 bases spanning the gap. There are 15 residues in the CDR3. Germline CDR1 reads SGHTA; CDR2 reads FQGTGA. CDR3 sequence reads: CASSPLGGSYNEQFF. DNA for the CDR3: TGTGCCAGCAGCCCCCTGGGAGGCTCCTACAATGAGCAGTTCTTC. Together with reference TRBV7-3 and TRBJ2-1, the CDR3 gives the full variable domain: GAGVSQTPSNKVTEKGKYVELRCDPISGHTALYWYRQSLGQGPEFLIYFQGTGAADDSGLPNDRFFAVRPEGSVSTLKIQRTERGDSAVYLCASSPLGGSYNEQFFGPGTRLTVL.

The chain employs TRBV5-1 and TRBJ2-1, with 8 bases lining up with TRBD1. The germline CDR1 and CDR2 sequences are SGHRS and YFSETQ. CDR3 size: 13 residues. J lost 15 bases, V lost 4 bases, and 12 bases had no gene match. CDR3 in DNA: TGCGCCAGCAGCCCACAAGGGCGGACAGGGACGTTCTTC. Its translation is CASSPQGRTGTFF.

The V gene is TRBV30, the J gene TRBJ1-2; a weak D match, TRBD1 (5 bases). CDR1 and CDR2 from the germline V gene are GTSNPN and SVGIG (reference sequence). This CDR3 is built from 14 residues. Trimming took off 4 bases at V and 4 bases at J, with 16 bases between the two ends. The CDR3 nucleotides are TGTGCCTGGACCCCCGGGACTCTGGCCTATGGCTACACCTTC. Its translation is CAWTPGTLAYGYTF.

The chain couples TRBV10-3 to TRBJ1-1; 10 nucleotides match TRBD1. Per the germline V gene, CDR1 is ENHRY and CDR2 is SYGVKD. The V gene end was trimmed by 11 bases and the J gene end by 7 bases; junction bases not matched to a gene: 10. This CDR3 has 13 amino acids. CDR3 nucleotide sequence: TGTGCCTCAGCCGGGACAGGGGACCTTGAAGCTTTCTTT. Protein: CASAGTGDLEAFF.